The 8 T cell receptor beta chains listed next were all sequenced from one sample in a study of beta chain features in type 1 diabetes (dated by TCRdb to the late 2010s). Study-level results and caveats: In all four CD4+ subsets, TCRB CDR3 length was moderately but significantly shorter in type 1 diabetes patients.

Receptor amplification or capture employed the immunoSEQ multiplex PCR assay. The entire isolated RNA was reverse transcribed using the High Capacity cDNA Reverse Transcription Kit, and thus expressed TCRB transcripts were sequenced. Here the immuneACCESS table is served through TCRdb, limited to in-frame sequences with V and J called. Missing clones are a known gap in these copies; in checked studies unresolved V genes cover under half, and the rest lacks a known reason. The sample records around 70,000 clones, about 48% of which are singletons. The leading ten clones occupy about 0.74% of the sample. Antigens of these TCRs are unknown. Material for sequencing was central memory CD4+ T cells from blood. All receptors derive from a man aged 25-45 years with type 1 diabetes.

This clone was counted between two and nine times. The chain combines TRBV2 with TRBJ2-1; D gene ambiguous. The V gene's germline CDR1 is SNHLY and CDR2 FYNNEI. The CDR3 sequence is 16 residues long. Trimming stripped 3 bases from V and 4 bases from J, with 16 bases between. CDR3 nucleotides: TGTGCCAGCAGTGAGGCCGCCGATCTCAGGTACAATGAGCAGTTCTTC. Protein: CASSEAADLRYNEQFF. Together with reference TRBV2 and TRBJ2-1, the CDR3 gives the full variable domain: EPEVTQTPSHQVTQMGQEVILRCVPISNHLYFYWYRQILGQKVEFLVSFYNNEISEKSEIFDDQFSVERPDGSNFTLKIRSTKLEDSAMYFCASSEAADLRYNEQFFGPGTRLTVL.

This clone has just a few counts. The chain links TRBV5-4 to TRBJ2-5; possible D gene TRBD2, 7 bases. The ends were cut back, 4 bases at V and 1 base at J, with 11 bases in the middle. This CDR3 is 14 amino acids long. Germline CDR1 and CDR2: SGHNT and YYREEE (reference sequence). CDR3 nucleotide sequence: TGTGCCAGCAGCCCGGGGGGCCGCCAAGAGACCCAGTACTTC. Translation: CASSPGGRQETQYF.

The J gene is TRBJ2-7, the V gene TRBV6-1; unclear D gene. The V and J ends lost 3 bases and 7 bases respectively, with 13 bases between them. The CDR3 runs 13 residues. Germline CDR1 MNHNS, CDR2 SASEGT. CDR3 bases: TGTGCCAGCAGTGACCTCCCGCCCGGGGAGCAGTACTTC. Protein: CASSDLPPGEQYF.

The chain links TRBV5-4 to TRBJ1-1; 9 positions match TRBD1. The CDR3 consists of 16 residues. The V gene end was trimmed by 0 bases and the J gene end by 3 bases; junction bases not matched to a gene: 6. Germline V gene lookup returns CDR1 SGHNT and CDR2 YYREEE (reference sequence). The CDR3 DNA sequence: TGTGCCAGCAGCTTGGACTACTGGACAGGGGACACTGAAGCTTTCTTT. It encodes CASSLDYWTGDTEAFF.

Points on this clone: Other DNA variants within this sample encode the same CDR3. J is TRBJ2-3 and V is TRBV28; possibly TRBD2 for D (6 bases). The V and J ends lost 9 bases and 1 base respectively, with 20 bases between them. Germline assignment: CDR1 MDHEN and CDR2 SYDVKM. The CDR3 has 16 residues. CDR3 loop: CASSRQTPGGTDTQYF. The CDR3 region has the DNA TGTGCCAGTAGCCGACAGACTCCGGGGGGCACAGATACGCAGTATTTT.

The CDR3 sequence is CASSSPGKPFEQYF. CDR3 bases: TGCGCCAGCAGCTCACCCGGGAAACCTTTTGAGCAGTACTTC. The V and J genes are TRBV5-1 and TRBJ2-7, with D possibly TRBD2 on 5 matching bases. Trimming took 3 bases from V and 7 from J, leaving 17 bases between them. CDR1 is SGHRS and CDR2 is YFSETQ in the germline V gene. This CDR3 contains 14 residues.

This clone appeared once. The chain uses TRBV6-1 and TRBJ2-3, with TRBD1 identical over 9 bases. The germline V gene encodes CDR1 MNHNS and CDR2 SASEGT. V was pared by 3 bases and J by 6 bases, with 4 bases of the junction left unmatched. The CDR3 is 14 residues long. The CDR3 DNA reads TGTGCCAGCAGTGAGGGACAGGGCGCTGATACGCAGTATTTT. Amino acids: CASSEGQGADTQYF.

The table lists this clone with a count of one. The CDR3 protein is CASSDGTGGFLNEQFF. The CDR3 region has the DNA TGCGCCAGCAGCGACGGGACAGGGGGCTTTTTGAATGAGCAGTTCTTC. The chain is built from TRBV5-1 and TRBJ2-1; 12 nucleotides match TRBD1. J gave up 7 bases and V 4 bases, and 9 bases lay outside the gene matches. Germline V gene sequence: CDR1 SGHRS, CDR2 YFSETQ. The CDR3 contains 16 residues. Full variable domain (rest looked up from reference TRBV5-1 and TRBJ2-1): KAGVTQTPRYLIKTRGQQVTLSCSPISGHRSVSWYQQTPGQGLQFLFEYFSETQRNKGNFPGRFSGRQFSNSRSEMNVSTLELGDSALYLCASSDGTGGFLNEQFFGPGTRLTVL.